This passage covers 12 T cell receptor beta chains from one sample sequenced in a study of CD8 T cells in Susac syndrome. Random-hexamer reverse transcription was applied to about 0.45 to 1 ug RNA. In TCRdb, the immunoSEQ multiplex PCR reads were re-called with MiXCR into one record per CDR3 protein. This table holds about 160,000 distinct CDR3 sequences, approximately 94% found once. What was sequenced was CD4+ T cells from PBMCs. The source of these receptors is a human donor with multiple sclerosis.

This clonotype is a singleton in its sample. V is TRBV5-6 and J is TRBJ1-2; 7 bases line up with TRBD1. The V segment lost 5 bases and the J segment 8 bases; nucleotides outside the gene matches: 9. This CDR3 is built from 13 residues. Germline V CDR1 and CDR2: SGHDT, YYEEEE. The chain's CDR3 is CASRPKGAPGYTF. CDR3 sequence (DNA): TGTGCCAGCAGGCCCAAGGGGGCGCCCGGCTACACCTTC.

A word on this clonotype: The junction departs from germline at one end; a sequencing error may be responsible. This rearrangement joins TRBV15 to TRBJ1-1, with a weak D call TRBD1 (5 bases). The CDR3 length is 13 residues. Germline assignment: CDR1 LNHNV and CDR2 YYDKDF (reference sequence). The chain's CDR3 is CATSPRGGTAPRF. The CDR3 DNA sequence: TGTGCCACCAGCCCCCGGGGAGGGACGGCACCTCGTTTT.

This rearrangement joins TRBV19 to TRBJ1-1, with D unclear. Germline CDR1 is LNHDA and CDR2 is SQIVND (reference sequence). V was cut by 4 bases and J by 3 bases, with 12 bases left in between. This CDR3 has 14 amino acids. The CDR3 reads CASSTAGSHTEAFF. CDR3 nucleotide sequence: TGTGCCAGTAGTACAGCAGGCAGCCACACTGAAGCTTTCTTT.

The J gene is TRBJ2-2, the V gene TRBV19; D call uncertain. The germline V and J ends were trimmed by 1 base and 6 bases, with 3 bases remaining between them. Looked up from germline, CDR1 is LNHDA and CDR2 is SQIVND (reference sequence). CDR3 length equals 12 residues. The DNA of the CDR3 is TGTGCCAGTAGTATAGTGGCCGGGGAGCTGTTTTTT. Translated, it gives CASSIVAGELFF.

The genes are TRBV27 and TRBJ2-7, with 10 bases aligning to TRBD2. Per germline, CDR1 MNHEY and CDR2 SMNVEV (reference sequence). The CDR3 has 15 residues. The ends lost 4 bases at V and 2 bases at J; junction bases unmatched: 5. CDR3: CASSSALAGAYEQYF. CDR3 DNA: TGTGCCAGCAGTTCCGCCCTAGCGGGAGCCTACGAGCAGTACTTC.

The V call is TRBV7-8, the J call TRBJ2-2; perhaps TRBD1 as D (5 bases). V was pared by 5 bases and J by 0 bases, with 10 bases between. CDR3 length: 15 residues. Germline-derived CDR1 and CDR2 are SGHVS and FQNEAQ. DNA for the CDR3: TGTGCCAGCAGCCACAGGAGTTCGAACACCGGGGAGCTGTTTTTT. Protein: CASSHRSSNTGELFF.

This sequence joins TRBV6-2 or TRBV6-3 and TRBJ2-7; D perhaps matches TRBD2 (6 bases). The V gene lost 6 bases and the J gene lost 0 bases, with 18 bases spanning the gap. This CDR3 is 16 amino acids long. Germline V gives CDR1 MNHEY, CDR2 SVGEGT. CDR3 in DNA: TGTGCCAGCAGCCCAGGGAGGCTAGCGTTCTCCTACGAGCAGTACTTC. This gives the protein CASSPGRLAFSYEQYF.

The chain carries TRBV28 and TRBJ1-2, with 10 bases that match TRBD1. V lost 5 bases and J lost 8; bases outside the gene matches: 11. This CDR3 region has 15 residues. Germline-derived CDR1 and CDR2 are MDHEN and SYDVKM. CDR3 residues: CASSPRGQGMNGYTF. The CDR3 bases are TGTGCCAGCAGTCCCCGGGGACAGGGGATGAACGGCTACACCTTC.

J is TRBJ1-2 and V is TRBV18, with D perhaps TRBD1 (5 bases). V lost 2 bases and J lost 7, with 11 bases in between. CDR1 is KGHSH, CDR2 LQKENI, per germline. This CDR3 contains 13 residues. The CDR3 DNA sequence: TGTGCCAGCTCACCAACCGCAGGGAGTGGCTACACCTTC. Protein product: CASSPTAGSGYTF.

The chain couples TRBV6-5 to TRBJ1-4; D call uncertain. Germline CDR1 reads MNHEY; CDR2 reads SVGAGI. V was clipped by 7 bases and J by 0 bases, with 9 bases between them. This CDR3 spans 14 amino acids. The CDR3 DNA is TGTGCCAGCACTTCAACTGCAACTAATGAAAAACTGTTTTTT. Its protein is CASTSTATNEKLFF.

The chain joins TRBV5-1 to TRBJ2-7; 10 nucleotides match TRBD2. The CDR3 has 16 amino acids. V gave up 1 base and J gave up 2 bases; unmatched junction bases: 6. Germline CDR1 is SGHRS and CDR2 is YFSETQ. The CDR3 coding sequence is TGCGCCAGCAGCTTGAGGACTAGCGGTTCTACCTACGAGCAGTACTTC. Translation gives CASSLRTSGSTYEQYF.

The gene calls are TRBV4-3 and TRBJ1-4; 8 nucleotides line up with TRBD1. Looked up from germline, CDR1 is LGHNA and CDR2 is YSLEER. The length of the CDR3 is 15 residues. V was clipped by 0 bases and J by 5 bases; unmatched bases: 2. The CDR3 protein is CASSQDYRGNEKLFF. In DNA form, the CDR3 reads TGCGCCAGCAGCCAAGATTACAGGGGGAATGAAAAACTGTTTTTT.